What follows describes a single TCR beta chain. The antigen remains unidentified. Conversion of TCR transcripts into cDNA relied on 5'RACE template switching, which added a universal primer site and UMIs. TCRdb re-called the 5' RACE reads through MiXCR, storing one row per CDR3 protein. The sample records under 300,000 distinct CDR3 sequences, about 7% being singletons. Germline V gene lookup returns CDR1 SGHTA and CDR2 FQGNSA. Trimming shortened V by 2 bases and J by 2 bases, and 12 bases separated the two germline ends. This CDR3 has 15 residues. This specimen belongs to a study of T cells after yellow fever vaccination. Points from the study as a whole: Peaking on day 5 versus 15, the secondary response was faster but weaker. The bulk population could contribute abundant contaminating clonotypes to FACS-sorted repertoires. Post-booster repertoires again held most primary-vaccination clones (roughly 95% CD4, roughly 88% CD8).

The TCR was taken from a man younger than 40 who received the YFV17D yellow fever vaccine. The sequences come from CD4+ T cells sorted from PBMCs, collected 15 days after the yellow fever booster vaccination. The chain links TRBV7-2 to TRBJ1-1, with D hard to call. The CDR3 bases are TGTGCCAGCAGCTTAAATGCCAGACCAAACACTGAAGCTTTCTTT. Translating it yields CASSLNARPNTEAFF.